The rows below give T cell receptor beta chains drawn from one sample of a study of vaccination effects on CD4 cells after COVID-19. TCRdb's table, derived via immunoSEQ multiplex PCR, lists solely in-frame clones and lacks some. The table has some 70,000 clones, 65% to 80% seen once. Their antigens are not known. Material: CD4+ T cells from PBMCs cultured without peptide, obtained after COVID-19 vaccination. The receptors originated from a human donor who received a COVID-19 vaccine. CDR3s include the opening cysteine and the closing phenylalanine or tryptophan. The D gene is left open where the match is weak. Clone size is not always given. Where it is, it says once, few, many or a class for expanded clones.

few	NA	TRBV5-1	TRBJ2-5	TGCGCCAGCAGCTTCAACCCCGGAGGCGAAGAGACCCAGTACTTC	CASSFNPGGEETQYF
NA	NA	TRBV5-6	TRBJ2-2	TGTGCCAGCACGCCCCTTGGGGCGGGGAACACCGGGGAGCTGTTTTTT	CASTPLGAGNTGELFF
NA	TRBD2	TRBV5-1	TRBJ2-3	TGCGCCAGCAGCCCCCTAGGTAGGAGCGGGGGGACAGATACGCAGTATTTT	CASSPLGRSGGTDTQYF
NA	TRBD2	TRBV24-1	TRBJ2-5	TGTGCCACCAGTGACCCCTCAGCGGGGGGGCAGGAGACCCAGTACTTC	CATSDPSAGGQETQYF
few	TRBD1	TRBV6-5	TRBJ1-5	TGTGCCAGCAGGATGGACAGGGATCAGCCCCAGCATTTT	CASRMDRDQPQHF
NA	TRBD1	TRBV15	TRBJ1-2	TGTGCCACCAGCATGGAACAGGGGGACTATGGCTACACCTTC	CATSMEQGDYGYTF
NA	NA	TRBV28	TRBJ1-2	TGTGCCAGCAGTCTAACAGGCATTTCGTGGGGCTACACCTTC	CASSLTGISWGYTF
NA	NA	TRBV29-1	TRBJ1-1	TGCAGCGTTAAGACGAACACTGAAGCTTTCTTT	CSVKTNTEAFF
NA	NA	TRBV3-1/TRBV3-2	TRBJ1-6	TGTGCCAGCAGCCAAGCTTTATCACCCCTCCACTTT	CASSQALSPLHF
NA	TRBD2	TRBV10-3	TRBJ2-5	TGTGCCATCAGTGACGGGCTAGCGGGGGGTCCCAGAGAGACCCAGTACTTC	CAISDGLAGGPRETQYF
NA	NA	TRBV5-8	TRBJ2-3	TGTGCCAGCAGCTTGGGAACGATCACAGATACGCAGTATTTT	CASSLGTITDTQYF
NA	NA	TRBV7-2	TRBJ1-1	TGTGCCAGCAGCTTAGTATATGGGGTGGACACTGAAGCTTTCTTT	CASSLVYGVDTEAFF
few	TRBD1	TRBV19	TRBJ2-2	TGTGCCAGTAGTAAAAGGGGGCTCGAAACCGGGGAGCTGTTTTTT	CASSKRGLETGELFF
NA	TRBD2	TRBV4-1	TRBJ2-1	TGCGCCAGCAGCCAGGGTTCTAGCGGGGGTTTGAATGAGCAGTTCTTC	CASSQGSSGGLNEQFF
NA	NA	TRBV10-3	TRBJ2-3	TGTGCCATCAACGGCGTTTACACAGATACGCAGTATTTT	CAINGVYTDTQYF
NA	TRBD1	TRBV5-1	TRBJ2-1	TGCGCCAGCAGCTTGGCCTCAGGGGGCGGCTACAATGAGCAGTTCTTC	CASSLASGGGYNEQFF
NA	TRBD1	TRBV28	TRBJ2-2	TGTGCCAGCAGTTTGTCCGACAGGGTCACCGGGGAGCTGTTTTTT	CASSLSDRVTGELFF
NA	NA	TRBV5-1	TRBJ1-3	TGCGCCAGCAGCGGGGGACATGCGAACTCTGGAAACACCATATATTTT	CASSGGHANSGNTIYF
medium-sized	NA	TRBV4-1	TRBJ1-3	TGCGCCAGCAAGCGAGGCTTAGACTCTGGAAACACCATATATTTT	CASKRGLDSGNTIYF
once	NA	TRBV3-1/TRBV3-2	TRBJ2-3	TGTGCCAGCAGCCAACGGACAGTGACAGATACGCAGTATTTT	CASSQRTVTDTQYF
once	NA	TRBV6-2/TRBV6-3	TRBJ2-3	TGTGCCAGCAGTTACTCCACTAGCCCCGCGCAGTATTTT	CASSYSTSPAQYF
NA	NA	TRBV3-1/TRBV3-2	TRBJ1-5	TGTGCCAGCAGCCCTACGACGGGGGGAGGACAGCCCCAGCATTTT	CASSPTTGGGQPQHF
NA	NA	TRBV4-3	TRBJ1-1	TGCGCCAGCAGCCAACGGACAGCGAACACTGAAGCTTTCTTT	CASSQRTANTEAFF
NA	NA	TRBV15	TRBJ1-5	TGTGCCACCAGCAGAGGGGGGACTCAACAGCCCCAGCATTTT	CATSRGGTQQPQHF
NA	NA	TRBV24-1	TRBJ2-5	TGTGCCACCAGTGATCCCTCGGGGCGGGAGACCCAGTACTTC	CATSDPSGRETQYF
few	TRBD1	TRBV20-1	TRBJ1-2	TGCAGTGCTAGTAAACAGGGGGCTAACTATGGCTACACCTTC	CSASKQGANYGYTF
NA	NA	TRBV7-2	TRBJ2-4	TGTGCCAGCAGCTTAGACTCAGGCAGAAACATTCAGTACTTC	CASSLDSGRNIQYF
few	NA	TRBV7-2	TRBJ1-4	TGTGCCAGCAGCCCAGGACAGCATGAAAAACTGTTTTTT	CASSPGQHEKLFF
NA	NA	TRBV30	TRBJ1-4	TGTGCCTGGAGCCCACCGGAGGGACTTGGCGAAAAACTGTTTTTT	CAWSPPEGLGEKLFF